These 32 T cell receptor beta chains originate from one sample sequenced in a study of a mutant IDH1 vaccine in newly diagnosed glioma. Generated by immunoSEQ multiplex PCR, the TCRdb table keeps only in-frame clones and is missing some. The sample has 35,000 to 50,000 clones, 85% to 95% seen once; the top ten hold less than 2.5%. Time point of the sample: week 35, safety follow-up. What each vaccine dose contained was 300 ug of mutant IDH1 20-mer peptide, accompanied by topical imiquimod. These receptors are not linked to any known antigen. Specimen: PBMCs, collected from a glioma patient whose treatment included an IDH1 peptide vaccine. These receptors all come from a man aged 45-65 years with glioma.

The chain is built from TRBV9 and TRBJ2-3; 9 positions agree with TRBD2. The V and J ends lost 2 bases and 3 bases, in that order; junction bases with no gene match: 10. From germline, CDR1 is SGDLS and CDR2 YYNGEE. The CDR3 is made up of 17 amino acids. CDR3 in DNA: TGTGCCAGCAGCGTCCAAGGGGGCGGGAGGGGAACAGATACGCAGTATTTT. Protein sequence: CASSVQGGGRGTDTQYF.

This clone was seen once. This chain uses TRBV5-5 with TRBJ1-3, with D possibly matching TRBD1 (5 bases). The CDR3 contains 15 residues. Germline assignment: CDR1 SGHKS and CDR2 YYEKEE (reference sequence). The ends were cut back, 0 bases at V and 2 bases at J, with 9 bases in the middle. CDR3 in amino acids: CASSLVSRAGNTIYF. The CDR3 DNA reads TGTGCCAGCAGCTTGGTGTCCAGGGCTGGAAACACCATATATTTT. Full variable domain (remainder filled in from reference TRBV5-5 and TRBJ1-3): DAGVTQSPTHLIKTRGQQVTLRCSPISGHKSVSWYQQVLGQGPQFIFQYYEKEERGRGNFPDRFSARQFPNYSSELNVNALLLGDSALYLCASSLVSRAGNTIYFGEGSWLTVV.

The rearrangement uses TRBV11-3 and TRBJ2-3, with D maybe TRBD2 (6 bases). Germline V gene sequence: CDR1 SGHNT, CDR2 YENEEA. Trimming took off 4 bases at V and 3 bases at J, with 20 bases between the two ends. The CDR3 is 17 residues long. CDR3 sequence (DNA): TGTGCCAGCAGCTCTCGGAGGGACGTGGCAGGGACAGATACGCAGTATTTT. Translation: CASSSRRDVAGTDTQYF.

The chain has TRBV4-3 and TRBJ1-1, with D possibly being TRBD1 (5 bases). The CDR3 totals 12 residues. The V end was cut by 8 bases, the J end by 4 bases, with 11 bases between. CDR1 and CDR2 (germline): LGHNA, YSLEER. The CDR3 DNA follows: TGCGCCAGCGGGGAAAGGGGCACTGAAGCTTTCTTT. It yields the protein CASGERGTEAFF.

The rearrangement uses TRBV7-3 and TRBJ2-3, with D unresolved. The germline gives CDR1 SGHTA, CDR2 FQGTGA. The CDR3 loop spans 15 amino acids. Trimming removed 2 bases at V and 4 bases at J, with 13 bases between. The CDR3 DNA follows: TGTGCCAGCAGCTTAGCCTCCGGCAACGCAGATACGCAGTATTTT. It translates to CASSLASGNADTQYF.

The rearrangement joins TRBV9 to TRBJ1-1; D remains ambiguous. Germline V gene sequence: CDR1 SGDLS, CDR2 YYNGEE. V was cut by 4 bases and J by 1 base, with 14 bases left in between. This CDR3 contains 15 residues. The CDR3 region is CASSPIAKPNTEAFF. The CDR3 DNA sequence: TGTGCCAGCAGCCCCATTGCAAAACCGAACACTGAAGCTTTCTTT.

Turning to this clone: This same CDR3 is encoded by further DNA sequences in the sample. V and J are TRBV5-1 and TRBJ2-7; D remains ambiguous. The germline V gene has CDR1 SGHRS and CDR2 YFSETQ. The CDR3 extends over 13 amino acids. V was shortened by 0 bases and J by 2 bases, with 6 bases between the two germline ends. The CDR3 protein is CASSLDRAYEQYF. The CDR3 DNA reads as TGCGCCAGCAGCTTGGACAGAGCCTACGAGCAGTACTTC.

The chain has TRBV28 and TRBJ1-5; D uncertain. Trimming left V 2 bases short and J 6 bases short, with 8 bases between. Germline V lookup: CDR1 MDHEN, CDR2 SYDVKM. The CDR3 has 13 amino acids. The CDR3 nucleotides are TGTGCCAGCAGTTTAGGGCCGGGTCAGCCCCAGCATTTT. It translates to CASSLGPGQPQHF.

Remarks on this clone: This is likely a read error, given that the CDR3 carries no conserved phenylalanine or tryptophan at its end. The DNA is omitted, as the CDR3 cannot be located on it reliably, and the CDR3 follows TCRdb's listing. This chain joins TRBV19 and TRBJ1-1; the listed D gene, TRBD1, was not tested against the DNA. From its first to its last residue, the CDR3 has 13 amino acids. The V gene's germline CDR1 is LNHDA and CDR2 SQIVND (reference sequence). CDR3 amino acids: CASSAPGGCLPPV.

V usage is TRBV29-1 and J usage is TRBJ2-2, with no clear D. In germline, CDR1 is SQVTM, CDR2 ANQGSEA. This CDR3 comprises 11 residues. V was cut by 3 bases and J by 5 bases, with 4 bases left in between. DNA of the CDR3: TGCAGCGTTGAGAAAACCGGGGAGCTGTTTTTT. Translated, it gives CSVEKTGELFF.

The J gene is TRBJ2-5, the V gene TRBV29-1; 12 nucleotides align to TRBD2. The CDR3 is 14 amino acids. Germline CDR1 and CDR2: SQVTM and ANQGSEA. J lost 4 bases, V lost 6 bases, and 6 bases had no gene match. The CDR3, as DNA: TGCAGCGTAGGACTAGCGGGATCCCCAGAGACCCAGTACTTC. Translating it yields CSVGLAGSPETQYF.

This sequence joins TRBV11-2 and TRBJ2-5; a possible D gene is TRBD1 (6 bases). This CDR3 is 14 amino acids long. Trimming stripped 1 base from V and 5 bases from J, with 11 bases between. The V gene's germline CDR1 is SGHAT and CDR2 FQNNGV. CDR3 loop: CASSLAWGRETQYF. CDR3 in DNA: TGTGCCAGCAGCTTAGCCTGGGGGCGGGAGACCCAGTACTTC.

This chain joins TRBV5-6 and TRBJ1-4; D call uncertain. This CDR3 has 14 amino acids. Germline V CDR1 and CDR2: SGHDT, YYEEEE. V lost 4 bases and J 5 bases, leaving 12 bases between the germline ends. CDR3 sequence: CASSQALGNEKLFF. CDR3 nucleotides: TGTGCCAGCAGCCAGGCTCTGGGAAATGAAAAACTGTTTTTT. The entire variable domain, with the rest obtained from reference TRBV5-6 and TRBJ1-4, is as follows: DAGVTQSPTHLIKTRGQQVTLRCSPKSGHDTVSWYQQALGQGPQFIFQYYEEEERQRGNFPDRFSGHQFPNYSSELNVNALLLGDSALYLCASSQALGNEKLFFGSGTQLSVL.

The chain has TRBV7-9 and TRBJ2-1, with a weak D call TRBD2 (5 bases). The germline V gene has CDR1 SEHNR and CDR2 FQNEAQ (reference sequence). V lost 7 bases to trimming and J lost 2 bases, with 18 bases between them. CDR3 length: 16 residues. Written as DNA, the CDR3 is TGTGCCAGCACCCCCGCCTGGCTAGCCGCCTACAATGAGCAGTTCTTC. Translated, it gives CASTPAWLAAYNEQFF.

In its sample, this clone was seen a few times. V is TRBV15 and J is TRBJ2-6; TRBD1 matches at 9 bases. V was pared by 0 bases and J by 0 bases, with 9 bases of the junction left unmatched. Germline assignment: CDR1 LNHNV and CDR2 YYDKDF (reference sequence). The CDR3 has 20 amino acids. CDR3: CATSRDLRTGGNSGANVLTF. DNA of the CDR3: TGTGCCACCAGCAGAGATTTGAGAACAGGGGGCAACTCTGGGGCCAACGTCCTGACTTTC.

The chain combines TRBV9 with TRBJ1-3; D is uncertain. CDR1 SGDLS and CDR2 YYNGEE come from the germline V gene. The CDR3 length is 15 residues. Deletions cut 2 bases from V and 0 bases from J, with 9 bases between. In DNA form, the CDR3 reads TGTGCCAGCAGCGTCGCACCGGACTCTGGAAACACCATATATTTT. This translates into CASSVAPDSGNTIYF. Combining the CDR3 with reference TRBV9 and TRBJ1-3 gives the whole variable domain DSGVTQTPKHLITATGQRVTLRCSPRSGDLSVYWYQQSLDQGLQFLIQYYNGEERAKGNILERFSAQQFPDLHSELNLSSLELGDSALYFCASSVAPDSGNTIYFGEGSWLTVV.

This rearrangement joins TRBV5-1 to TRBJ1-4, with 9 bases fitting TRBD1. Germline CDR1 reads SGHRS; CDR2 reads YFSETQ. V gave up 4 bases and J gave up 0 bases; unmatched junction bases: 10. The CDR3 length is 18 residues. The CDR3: CASSTNPGQGTTNEKLFF. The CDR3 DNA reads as TGCGCCAGCAGCACCAACCCGGGACAGGGAACAACTAATGAAAAACTGTTTTTT.

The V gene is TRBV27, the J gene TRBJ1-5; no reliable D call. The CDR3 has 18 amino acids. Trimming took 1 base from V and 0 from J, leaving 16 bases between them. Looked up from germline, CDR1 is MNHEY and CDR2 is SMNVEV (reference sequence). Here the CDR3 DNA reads TGTGCCAGCAGTTTATGGTCTGTGGGGAGTCATAGCAATCAGCCCCAGCATTTT. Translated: CASSLWSVGSHSNQPQHF.

The CDR3 DNA reads as TGTGCCAGTAGTATAGGTTTGGAGGGGGCCCTCTATGGCTACACCTTC. Amino acid sequence: CASSIGLEGALYGYTF. The chain is built from TRBV19 and TRBJ1-2; 7 bases line up with TRBD1. V lost 1 base, J lost 4 bases, and 9 bases stayed unmatched. CDR3 length equals 16 residues. Germline V gene data show CDR1 as LNHDA and CDR2 as SQIVND (reference sequence).

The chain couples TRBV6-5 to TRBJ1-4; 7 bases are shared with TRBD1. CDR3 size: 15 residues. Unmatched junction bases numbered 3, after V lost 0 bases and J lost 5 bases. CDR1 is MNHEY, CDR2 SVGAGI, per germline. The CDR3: CASSYSPTGNEKLFF. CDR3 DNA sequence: TGTGCCAGCAGTTACTCGCCGACAGGGAATGAAAAACTGTTTTTT.

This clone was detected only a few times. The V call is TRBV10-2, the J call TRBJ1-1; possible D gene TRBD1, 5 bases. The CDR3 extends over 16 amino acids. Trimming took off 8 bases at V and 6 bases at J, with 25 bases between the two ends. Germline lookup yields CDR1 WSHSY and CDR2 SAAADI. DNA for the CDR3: TGCGCCAGCGGGGGATGGGAGTCTGAGGTGGGGGCTGAAGCTTTCTTT. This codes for CASGGWESEVGAEAFF.

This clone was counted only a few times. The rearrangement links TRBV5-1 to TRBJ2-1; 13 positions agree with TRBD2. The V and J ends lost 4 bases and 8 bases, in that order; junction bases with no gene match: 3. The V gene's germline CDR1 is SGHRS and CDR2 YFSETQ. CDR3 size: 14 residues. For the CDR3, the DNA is TGCGCCAGCAGCACAGGACTAGCGGGAGATGAGCAGTTCTTC. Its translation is CASSTGLAGDEQFF.

CDR3 amino acids: CASSREGGAGGGYTF. CDR3 nucleotides: TGTGCCAGCAGCAGGGAAGGTGGGGCAGGAGGTGGCTACACCTTC. The genes are TRBV5-4 and TRBJ1-2; possibly TRBD1 for D (5 bases). The CDR3 sequence is 15 residues long. Germline V gene sequence: CDR1 SGHNT, CDR2 YYREEE (reference sequence). Trimming removed 4 bases from V and 7 bases from J, with 20 bases in between.

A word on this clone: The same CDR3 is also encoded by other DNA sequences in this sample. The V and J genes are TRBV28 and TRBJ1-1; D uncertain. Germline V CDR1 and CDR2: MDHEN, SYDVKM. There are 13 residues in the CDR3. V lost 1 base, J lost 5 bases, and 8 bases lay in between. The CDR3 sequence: CASSLFGRTEAFF. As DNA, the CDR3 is TGTGCCAGCAGTTTATTCGGCAGGACTGAAGCTTTCTTT.

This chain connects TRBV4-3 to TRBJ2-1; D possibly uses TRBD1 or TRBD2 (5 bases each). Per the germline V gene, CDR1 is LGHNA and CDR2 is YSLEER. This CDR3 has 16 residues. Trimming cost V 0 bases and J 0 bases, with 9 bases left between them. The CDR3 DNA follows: TGCGCCAGCAGCCAAGAGTGGGGGAACTCCTACAATGAGCAGTTCTTC. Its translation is CASSQEWGNSYNEQFF.

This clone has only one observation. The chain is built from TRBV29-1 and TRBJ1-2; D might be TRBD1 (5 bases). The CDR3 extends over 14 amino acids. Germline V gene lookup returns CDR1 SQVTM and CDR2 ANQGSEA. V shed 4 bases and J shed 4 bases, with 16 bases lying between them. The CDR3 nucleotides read TGCAGCGTTGTATTTCCAGGGAGAGGCTATGGCTACACCTTC. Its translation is CSVVFPGRGYGYTF.

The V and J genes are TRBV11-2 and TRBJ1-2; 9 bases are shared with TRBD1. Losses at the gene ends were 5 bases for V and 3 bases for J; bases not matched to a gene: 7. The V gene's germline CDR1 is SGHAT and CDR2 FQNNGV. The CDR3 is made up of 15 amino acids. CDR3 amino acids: CASSRWDRAHYGYTF. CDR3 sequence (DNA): TGTGCCAGCAGCCGTTGGGACAGGGCCCACTATGGCTACACCTTC.

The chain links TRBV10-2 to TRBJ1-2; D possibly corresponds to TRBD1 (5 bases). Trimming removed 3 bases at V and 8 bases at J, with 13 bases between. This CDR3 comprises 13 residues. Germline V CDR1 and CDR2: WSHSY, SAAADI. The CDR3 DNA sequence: TGCGCCAGCAGTGAATCTCTCTCAGGGGGCTACACCTTC. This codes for CASSESLSGGYTF.

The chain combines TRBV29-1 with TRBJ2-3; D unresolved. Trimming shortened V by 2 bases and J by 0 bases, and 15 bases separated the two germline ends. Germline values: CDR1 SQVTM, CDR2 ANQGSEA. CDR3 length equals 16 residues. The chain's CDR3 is CSVERFGDASTDTQYF. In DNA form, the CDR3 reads TGCAGCGTTGAAAGATTCGGTGACGCTAGCACAGATACGCAGTATTTT.

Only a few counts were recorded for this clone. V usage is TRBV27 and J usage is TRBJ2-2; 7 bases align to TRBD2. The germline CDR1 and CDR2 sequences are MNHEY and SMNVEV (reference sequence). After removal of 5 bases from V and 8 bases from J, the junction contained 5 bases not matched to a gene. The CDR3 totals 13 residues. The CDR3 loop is CASSPSGGGELFF. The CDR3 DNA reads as TGTGCCAGCAGTCCTTCGGGGGGAGGGGAGCTGTTTTTT.

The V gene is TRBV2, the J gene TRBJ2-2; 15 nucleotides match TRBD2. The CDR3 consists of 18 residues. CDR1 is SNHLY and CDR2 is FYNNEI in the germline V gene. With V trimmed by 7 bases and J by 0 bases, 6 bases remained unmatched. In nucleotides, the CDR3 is TGTGCCAGCAAAGGGACTAGCGGGAGGTCCGCGAACACCGGGGAGCTGTTTTTT. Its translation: CASKGTSGRSANTGELFF.

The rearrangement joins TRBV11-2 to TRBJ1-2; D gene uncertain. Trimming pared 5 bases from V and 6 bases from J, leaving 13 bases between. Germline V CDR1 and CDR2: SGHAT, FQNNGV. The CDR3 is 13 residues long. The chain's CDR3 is CASSLVGRDGYTF. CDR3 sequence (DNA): TGTGCCAGCAGCCTGGTAGGAAGGGATGGCTACACCTTC. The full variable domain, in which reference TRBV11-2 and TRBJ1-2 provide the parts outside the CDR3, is EAGVAQSPRYKIIEKRQSVAFWCNPISGHATLYWYQQILGQGPKLLIQFQNNGVVDDSQLPKDRFSAERLKGVDSTLKIQPAKLEDSAVYLCASSLVGRDGYTFGSGTRLTVV.